One sample yielded the 5 T cell receptor beta chains listed below, sequenced in a study of human T cells and chemical hapten exposure. The time point: pre-sensitization, week 0. Treatment indicated: therapeutic diphenylcyclopropenone sensitization with weekly scalp DPC. Sequencing started from total RNA isolated from unfractionated whole blood. MiXCR, applied by TCRdb to the RACE reads, yields one record per CDR3 protein. Of 34,000 or so distinct CDR3 sequences listed, around a tenth were seen once; the top ten hold 25% to 30%. Source: whole blood, taken in connection with sensitization to the hapten diphenylcyclopropenone (DPC). The receptors come from a man over 45 with alopecia areata. Some clones in this sample may be carry-over from other donors' samples.

This clonotype has just a few counts. This chain links TRBV7-9 with TRBJ2-1; 8 nucleotides agree with TRBD2. Trimming took 0 bases from V and 8 from J; bases not matched to a gene: 3. CDR1 SEHNR and CDR2 FQNEAQ come from the germline V gene (reference sequence). This CDR3 has 14 amino acids. The CDR3 region is CASSLAGLVDEQFF. The DNA of the CDR3 is TGTGCCAGCAGCTTAGCGGGACTAGTAGATGAGCAGTTCTTC.

This clonotype was seen repeatedly, ten times or more. The rearrangement joins TRBV19 to TRBJ2-1, with 8 bases aligning to TRBD2. The CDR3 is made up of 16 amino acids. Looked up from germline, CDR1 is LNHDA and CDR2 is SQIVND (reference sequence). Trimming removed 8 bases from V and 4 bases from J; junction bases left unmatched: 13. In DNA form, the CDR3 reads TGTGCCAGTCAAAAAACCTTAGCGGGGAGGTACAATGAGCAGTTCTTC. It is translated as CASQKTLAGRYNEQFF.

This clonotype was counted a few times. This chain uses TRBV5-1 with TRBJ2-3; the D gene is possibly TRBD2 (5 bases). V shed 2 bases and J shed 5 bases, with 15 bases lying between them. Germline V lookup: CDR1 SGHRS, CDR2 YFSETQ. The CDR3 is 15 residues long. CDR3 bases: TGCGCCAGCAGCTTTAGGGCTTCGGCGGGAGATACGCAGTATTTT. This sequence encodes CASSFRASAGDTQYF.

This clonotype came up many times. The chain employs TRBV27 and TRBJ2-7, with 9 bases aligning to TRBD1. Germline trimming cut 5 bases from V and 1 base from J; bases unmatched to any gene: 9. Germline V gene lookup returns CDR1 MNHEY and CDR2 SMNVEV (reference sequence). The CDR3 extends over 16 amino acids. CDR3 amino acids: CASSQSHGTGSYEQYF. The CDR3, as DNA: TGTGCCAGCAGTCAAAGTCACGGGACAGGGTCCTACGAGCAGTACTTC.

Ten or more counts support this clonotype. The J gene is TRBJ2-5, the V gene TRBV20-1; tentatively, D is TRBD2 (5 bases). V was shortened by 0 bases and J by 2 bases, with 13 bases between the two germline ends. The CDR3 totals 15 residues. Germline V gene data show CDR1 as DFQATT and CDR2 as SNEGSKA (reference sequence). The CDR3 DNA sequence: TGCAGTGCTAGAGACCCTAGGGAGCCGCAAGAGACCCAGTACTTC. Translated, it gives CSARDPREPQETQYF.